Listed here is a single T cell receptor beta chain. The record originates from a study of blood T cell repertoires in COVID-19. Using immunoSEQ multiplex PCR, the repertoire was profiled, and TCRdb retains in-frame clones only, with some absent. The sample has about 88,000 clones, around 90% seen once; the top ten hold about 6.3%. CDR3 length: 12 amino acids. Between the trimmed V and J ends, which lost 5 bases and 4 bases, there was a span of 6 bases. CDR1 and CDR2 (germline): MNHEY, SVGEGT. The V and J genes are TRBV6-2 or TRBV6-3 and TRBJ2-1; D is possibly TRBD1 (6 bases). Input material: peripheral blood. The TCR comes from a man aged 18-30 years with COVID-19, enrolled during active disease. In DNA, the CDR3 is TGTGCCAGCAGTAGGGGGTACAATGAGCAGTTCTTC. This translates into CASSRGYNEQFF.